This T cell receptor (beta chain) was identified in a study of T cell responses to AZD1222 COVID-19 vaccine. In this sample, this clone turned up once. Antigen unknown. General study findings and limits: Only after the peak T cell response were repertoires sampled. Within unmutated variant regions lay the reported targets of nearly half of spike-specific TCRs.

TCRdb's table, derived via immunoSEQ multiplex PCR, lists solely in-frame clones and lacks some. The sample holds about 150,000 clones, 90% seen once. With 1 base removed from V and 6 bases from J, the gap between germline ends came to 10 bases. This CDR3 has 14 residues. Per the germline V gene, CDR1 is SEHNR and CDR2 is FQNEAQ (reference sequence). This receptor was obtained from an adult in good health. The V and J genes are TRBV7-9 and TRBJ2-1, with a weak D call TRBD2 (6 bases). The sequencing used peripheral blood, collected on day 0 of AZD1222 vaccination. This CDR3 is CASSLEGGANEQFF. The CDR3 nucleotides read TGTGCCAGCAGCTTAGAAGGAGGGGCCAATGAGCAGTTCTTC.